The subject of this entry is one TCR beta chain. What this receptor recognizes is not known. Base qualities are not recorded, but no much larger clone differs from it by a single base. Collaborating institutions collected whole blood in K2EDTA tubes following their own protocols. Collaborator samples were shipped for TCRbeta analysis as frozen whole blood, isolated PBMCs, or DNA extracted from either sample type. CDR1 SGHTA and CDR2 FQGNSA are derived from the germline V gene. From V the trimming removes 6 bases and from J it removes 5 bases, while the gene matches leave 5 bases of the junction unaccounted for. The CDR3, cysteine through phenylalanine, is 14 amino acids long. Only the CDR3 portion is preserved as DNA: 42 bases, with reading frame beginning at the first base. TCRbeta CDR3 regions were amplified from genomic DNA by means of the immunoSEQ Assay, a bias-controlled multiplex PCR. The paper's data handling went like this. Nucleated cell counts per sample were estimated from amplification of reference gene primers within the assay. To quantify the absolute abundance of each unique TCRbeta CDR3 rearrangement, sequence reads were collapsed and filtered. For each sample, productive Simpson clonality was calculated as the square root of Simpson's diversity index over productive rearrangements. Sourced from immuneACCESS, this table was stored by TCRdb with only in-frame sequences that have V and J called. A share of the clones is absent; for the studies checked, an unresolved V gene accounts for under half, and the remainder has no known explanation. V and J calls and clone size are as listed in that table; D and trimming were resolved from the DNA. The sample table lists 120,000 or so clones, roughly four fifths of them with a count of one. The ten largest make up about 12% of the sample.

The record originates from a study of blood T cell repertoires in COVID-19 (dated by TCRdb to 2020 to 2022). The study in broad terms: Samples covering the acute and convalescent phases of COVID-19 were provided by collaborators in the United States, Italy and Spain. The material from the prospective study consisted of cDNA or gDNA derived from T cells, B-cell-depleted T cells, or PBMCs. The dataset comprised deeply sampled blood TCRbeta repertoires from subjects exposed to, actively infected with, or recovered from COVID-19. The repertoires were made available in a free public database intended to serve as a resource for research on the immune response to SARS-CoV-2. Samples came from the ongoing ImmuneRACE study (first 160 participants) plus 1,254 subjects from 6 global collaborators. The sample metadata nearly always contained a de-identified subject ID, COVID-19 status, age in years and sex. Where available, HLA class I and class II types were taken from metadata supplied by the sample provider and were not determined by assay-based typing. Broad study findings and their caveats: Clinical and demographic metadata were provided uncurated, with the amount varying by source and participant.

The clonotype comes from a human donor in a cohort sampled during active COVID-19. The chain was built from TRBV7-2 and TRBJ2-2; 8 central nucleotides agree with TRBD1. Sequenced material: peripheral blood. The base sequence is TGTGCCAGCAGTCAAGGACAGGGTACCGGGGAGCTGTTTTTT. The resulting protein is CASSQGQGTGELFF.